The entry below describes one T cell receptor beta chain. The junction departs from the called germline gene at one end, perhaps through a read error. The germline V gene has CDR1 SGHRS and CDR2 YFSETQ. The CDR3 totals 13 residues. Each subset's genomic DNA was shared equally among a number of immunoSEQ plates. Profiled with immunoSEQ multiplex PCR; TCRdb holds only in-frame clones, not every one. Of approximately 100,000 clones listed, around 68% are singletons. This sample stems from a study of shared clonotypes between healthy human individuals. The sequence was obtained from a woman younger than 45 in good health. The chain employs TRBV5-1 and TRBJ2-7; tentatively, D is TRBD2 (7 bases). Specimen: memory CD8+ T cells sorted from blood. The subset here: CD45RO+ cells pooled with CCR7-negative TemRA cells. The CDR3 DNA reads TGCGCCAGCAGCTTGGAGGGGGGGCTAGAGGCCTCCTTC. It is translated as CASSLEGGLEASF. The whole variable domain, filled in from reference TRBV5-1 and TRBJ2-7, reads KAGVTQTPRYLIKTRGQQVTLSCSPISGHRSVSWYQQTPGQGLQFLFEYFSETQRNKGNFPGRFSGRQFSNSRSEMNVSTLELGDSALYLCASSLEGGLEASFGPGTRLTVT.